Listed below are T cell receptor beta chains from one sample, sequenced in a study of T cells in Graves' hyperthyroidism and ophthalmopathy. TCRdb recomputed calls from the multiplex PCR reads with MiXCR, one row per CDR3 protein. The sample contains nearly 750,000 distinct CDR3 sequences, over 35% of which appear only once. Sequencing was done on a sample of blood. The receptor set was obtained from a woman aged 40 to 50 with Graves' hyperthyroidism. CDR3s include the opening cysteine and the closing phenylalanine or tryptophan. Fields, in order: V gene, D gene, J gene, clone size, CDR3 DNA, CDR3 protein. D genes are given only for firm matches. Size is omitted from some rows. Given values are once, few, many or a class for expanded clones.

>TRBV6-5|NA|TRBJ1-5|NA
TGTGCCAGCACGGACAATAGCAATCAGCCCCAGCATTTT
CASTDNSNQPQHF
>TRBV2|TRBD1|TRBJ2-5|few
TGTGCCAGCAGTGAAAATCCGGGACAGGTGGGAGAGACCCAGTACTTC
CASSENPGQVGETQYF
>TRBV4-3|NA|TRBJ1-4|many
TGCGCCAGCAGCCAAGGACTATCACAGGATGAAAAACTGTTTTTT
CASSQGLSQDEKLFF
>TRBV7-9|TRBD2|TRBJ2-2|NA
TGTGCCAGCAGCTTAGATTTTCGGCTAGCGGGAGGGCTTGTCGGGGAGCTGTTTTTT
CASSLDFRLAGGLVGELFF
>TRBV12-3/TRBV12-4|NA|TRBJ1-1|few
TGTGCCAGCAGCCCAGGGGTTGGGGGCGCTGAAGCTTTCTTT
CASSPGVGGAEAFF
>TRBV5-1|TRBD1|TRBJ2-2|few
TGCGCCAGCAGCTTGTTACAGGGGCCTGCCGGGGAGCTGTTTTTT
CASSLLQGPAGELFF
>TRBV7-2|TRBD2|TRBJ2-3|few
TGTGCCAGCAGCTCCACCAAATCGAGCGGGAGGGCCAAGCCAGATACGCAGTATTTT
CASSSTKSSGRAKPDTQYF
>TRBV13|NA|TRBJ1-1|NA
TGTGCCAGCAGCTTAGGTGTGGCGTACACTGAAGCTTTCTTT
CASSLGVAYTEAFF
>TRBV10-3|NA|TRBJ1-1|NA
TGTGCCAGCAGCCGATTAAGGACTCGGGTGGCTGAAGCTTTCTTT
CASSRLRTRVAEAFF
>TRBV20-1|NA|TRBJ2-4|NA
TGCAGTGCTAGAGGACAAGCCAAAAACATTCAGTACTTC
CSARGQAKNIQYF
>TRBV29-1|NA|TRBJ2-7|many
TGCAGCCCGAGCTTTGTGGTCTACGAGCAGTACTTC
CSPSFVVYEQYF
>TRBV24-1|NA|TRBJ2-3|NA
TGTGCCACCAGTGACCTCTCGGCAGTTTCCCTCACGCAGTATTTT
CATSDLSAVSLTQYF
>TRBV7-6|TRBD1|TRBJ2-5|NA
TGTGCCAGCAGCTCCTCCGACAGGGGGTTTGAGACCCAGTACTTC
CASSSSDRGFETQYF
>TRBV5-4|NA|TRBJ2-5|once
TGCGCCAGCAGCCAAGACCCACGGGGCTTCCAAGAGACCCAGTACTTC
CASSQDPRGFQETQYF
>TRBV7-6|NA|TRBJ2-3|NA
TGTGCCAGCAGCTTAGAAAGGTTAGAGGCAGATACGCAGTATTTT
CASSLERLEADTQYF
>TRBV4-2|NA|TRBJ1-5|NA
TGTGCCAGCAGCCAAGAGATTTCGGGGAGCAATCAGCCCCAGCATTTT
CASSQEISGSNQPQHF
>TRBV20-1|NA|TRBJ1-1|many
TGCAGTGGTAAGGGTGGAGGCGATAAAGCTTTCTTT
CSGKGGGDKAFF
>TRBV4-3|NA|TRBJ1-2|few
TGCGCCAGCAGCCAAGTCGGCAGAAGCCTCTATGGCTACACCTTC
CASSQVGRSLYGYTF
>TRBV10-3|NA|TRBJ2-2|NA
TGTGCCATCAGTGCGAACAGGGACGGGGAGCTGTTTTTT
CAISANRDGELFF
>TRBV7-2|NA|TRBJ1-6|few
TGTGCCAGCAGCCCAATCAACAGGGTTCGGCGGTCACCCCTCCACTTT
CASSPINRVRRSPLHF
>TRBV15|TRBD2|TRBJ2-5|NA
TGTGCCACCAGCAGAGGGACTAGCGGGGGGCCAAAAGAGACCCAGTACTTC
CATSRGTSGGPKETQYF
>TRBV25-1|NA|TRBJ1-3|NA
TGTGCCAGCAGCCCCTCGCGGGACAAGAGCTCTGGAAACACCATATATTTT
CASSPSRDKSSGNTIYF
>TRBV29-1|NA|TRBJ1-2|NA
TGCAGCGTTTCTACAGGGCCCTATGGCTACACCTTC
CSVSTGPYGYTF
>TRBV19|TRBD2|TRBJ2-7|few
TGTGCCAGTAGTCCCCCGACTAGCTGGGAGCAGTACTTC
CASSPPTSWEQYF
>TRBV5-4|NA|TRBJ2-7|NA
TGTGCCAGCAGCTTGGACCTGGCCTCCTACGAGCAGTACTTC
CASSLDLASYEQYF
>TRBV7-9|NA|TRBJ2-6|few
TGTGCCGGGGGGGGGGGGCCCAGCTCTGGGGCCAACGTCCTGACTTTC
CAGGGGPSSGANVLTF
>TRBV7-9|NA|TRBJ2-5|many
TGTGCCAGCAGCTTATTCGTCCCGGGACGAGAGACCCAGTACTTC
CASSLFVPGRETQYF
>TRBV12-3/TRBV12-4|TRBD1|TRBJ1-2|many
TGTGCCAGCAGTTTCCAGGGACAGGGCTATGGCTACACCTTC
CASSFQGQGYGYTF
>TRBV11-3|NA|TRBJ2-5|few
TGTGCCAGCAGCTTACCCTACGGCTCCAAAGAGGAGACCCAGTACTTC
CASSLPYGSKEETQYF
>TRBV11-2|TRBD2|TRBJ2-7|few
TGTGCCAGCAGCTTAGGATTTAGCGGGAGGAGGTCGGGCTACGAGCAGTACTTC
CASSLGFSGRRSGYEQYF
>TRBV10-2|TRBD1|TRBJ1-5|NA
TGCGCCAGCGGCAGGGGGACTCACAATCAGCCCCAGCATTTT
CASGRGTHNQPQHF
>TRBV7-9|TRBD1|TRBJ2-7|NA
TGCGCCAGCAGCCAAGGACAGGGTTTAGTCTACGAGCAGTACTTC
CASSQGQGLVYEQYF
>TRBV7-2|NA|TRBJ1-5|few
TGTGCCAGCAGCTTAGACGCGGGGCGACCTCTTAGGGATCAGCCCCAGCATTTT
CASSLDAGRPLRDQPQHF
>TRBV2|TRBD1|TRBJ2-7|NA
TGTGCCAGCAGGAAGACAGGGGCATACAATGAGCAGTACTTC
CASRKTGAYNEQYF
>TRBV10-3|NA|TRBJ1-4|NA
TGTGCCATCTTAGCGGGGGCCGGAACAAGGGAAAAACTGTTTTTT
CAILAGAGTREKLFF
>TRBV20-1|NA|TRBJ1-1|NA
TGCAGTGCTAGGCGGGGGGGAGGTACCAACACTGAAGCTTTCTTT
CSARRGGGTNTEAFF
>TRBV12-3/TRBV12-4|NA|TRBJ1-6|many
TGTGCCAGCAGTTTAGGCGACACCTCGGTTTCACCCCTCCACTTT
CASSLGDTSVSPLHF
>TRBV10-3|NA|TRBJ2-6|NA
TGTGCCAGCAGTTACTCGGAAATGAGGCCAGGGCCCACAGCTCGGGCCAACGTCCTGACTTTC
CASSYSEMRPGPTARANVLTF
>TRBV5-1|NA|TRBJ1-1|NA
TGCGCCAGCAGCCAAGCCCAACGGGGGGATAACACTGAAGCTTTCTTT
CASSQAQRGDNTEAFF
>TRBV7-2|TRBD2|TRBJ2-7|NA
TGTGCCAGCGGCTTGACTAGCGGGGTCGAGCAGTACTTC
CASGLTSGVEQYF
>TRBV7-9|NA|TRBJ2-5|NA
TGTGCCAGCTCACCAATCGCGGGGACCCAAGAGACCCAGTACTTC
CASSPIAGTQETQYF
>TRBV7-2|NA|TRBJ2-7|NA
TGTGCCAGCAGCCCTAGGTGGGGGAGCTCCTACGAGCAGTACTTC
CASSPRWGSSYEQYF
>TRBV10-2|NA|TRBJ1-5|NA
TGCGCCAGCAGTGAGTCGGGGGAGACCCAGCATTTT
CASSESGETQHF
>TRBV6-5|NA|TRBJ1-2|many
TGTGCCAGCAGACAGACAGGAAGATATGGCTACACCTTC
CASRQTGRYGYTF
>TRBV11-2|NA|TRBJ2-7|NA
TGTGCCACCGCGAGAGGATACCCCAACGAGCAGTACTTC
CATARGYPNEQYF
>TRBV10-3|NA|TRBJ2-5|once
TGTGCTACCCTTGACCCAGGAGAGACCCAGTACTTC
CATLDPGETQYF
>TRBV9|TRBD1|TRBJ1-2|many
TGTGCCAGCAGCGTGGGACAGGGGGTAGGCTACACCTTC
CASSVGQGVGYTF
>TRBV5-1|NA|TRBJ2-7|NA
TGCGCCAGCAGCGGCGGCCTTAGGGAGCAGTACTTC
CASSGGLREQYF
>TRBV6-5|NA|TRBJ1-4|few
TGTGCCAGCAGTTCACAGACCCCCACAGAGACAAGAAATGAAAAACTGTTTTTT
CASSSQTPTETRNEKLFF
>TRBV5-1|NA|TRBJ1-3|NA
TGTGCCAGCAGCCAAGACTCGACTTCCGCCTCCTCTGGAAACACCATATATTTT
CASSQDSTSASSGNTIYF
>TRBV25-1|TRBD1|TRBJ2-2|NA
TGTGCCAGCACATCCGGGACAGGACTGACCGGGGAGCTGTTTTTT
CASTSGTGLTGELFF
>TRBV24-1|NA|TRBJ1-2|NA
TGTGCCACTCAGGACGCGGGTGGCTACACCTTC
CATQDAGGYTF
>TRBV7-2|NA|TRBJ1-6|few
TGTGCCAGCAGCTCTCCGGGACCGATGCTCCACTTT
CASSSPGPMLHF
>TRBV4-1|NA|TRBJ1-4|NA
TGCGCCAGCAGCCAAGGAGTCGCAACTAATGAAAAACTGTTTTTT
CASSQGVATNEKLFF
>TRBV6-5|NA|TRBJ1-2|NA
TGTGCCAGCAGTTACGGGAAATTGGGGTCGGGCTATGGCTACACCTTC
CASSYGKLGSGYGYTF
>TRBV19|NA|TRBJ2-5|many
TGTGCCAGTAGTATCGGGCTGGGGCAAGAGACCCAGTACTTC
CASSIGLGQETQYF
>TRBV2|TRBD1|TRBJ1-2|NA
TGTGCTCCCCGACAGGGGGCGACACGTCTTGGGTTTGGCTACACCTTC
CAPRQGATRLGFGYTF
>TRBV19|NA|TRBJ1-1|many
TGTGCCAGTAGTATGGACCAAGAAGCTTTCTTT
CASSMDQEAFF
>TRBV2|TRBD1|TRBJ1-5|many
TGTGCCAGCATAGGCAGGGGGCACGATCAGCCCCAGCATTTT
CASIGRGHDQPQHF